Listed here are 32 T cell receptor beta chains from one sample, sequenced in a study of T-cell memory formation after mild COVID-19. TCRdb re-derived calls from the 5' RACE reads in MiXCR, one entry per CDR3 protein. Of 250,000 to 300,000 distinct CDR3 sequences in the sample, under 8.5% were seen once. The sample comprised PBMCs or a T cell subset sorted from them (not recorded which). All receptors come from a man aged 18 to 30 who had mild COVID-19 (a few samples of this study predate the infection). Cell type and time point are not known.

This clonotype came up a few times. This rearrangement joins TRBV6-5 to TRBJ2-7; D is ambiguous. Germline V CDR1 and CDR2: MNHEY, SVGAGI. V dropped 9 bases and J dropped 4 bases, with 1 base sitting between them. The CDR3 has 8 residues. This CDR3 is CARYEQYV. The CDR3 bases are TGTGCCAGGTACGAGCAGTACGTC.

The sample holds a few counts of this clonotype. The chain links TRBV20-1 to TRBJ1-2; D remains unclear. V was pared by 4 bases and J by 2 bases, with 11 bases between. CDR3 length: 13 amino acids. Germline-derived CDR1 and CDR2 are DFQATT and SNEGSKA (reference sequence). CDR3 protein: CSATSQLNYGYTF. The CDR3 nucleotides read TGCAGTGCTACCTCACAATTAAACTATGGCTACACCTTC.

The V call is TRBV11-2, the J call TRBJ1-2; D perhaps matches TRBD1 (5 bases). CDR1 SGHAT and CDR2 FQNNGV come from the germline V gene. The CDR3 is 16 residues long. Trimming shortened V by 2 bases and J by 5 bases, and 18 bases separated the two germline ends. The CDR3 reads CASSLYRGLEVYGYTF. Here the CDR3 DNA reads TGTGCCAGCAGCTTATATCGGGGGTTGGAGGTTTATGGCTACACCTTC.

The chain combines TRBV30 with TRBJ1-1; D may be TRBD1 (6 bases). Germline-derived CDR1 and CDR2 are GTSNPN and SVGIG (reference sequence). V was clipped by 5 bases and J by 7 bases, with 14 bases between them. The CDR3 runs to 12 residues. For the CDR3, the DNA is TGTGCCTGGGGTTACAGGGCTGGTGAAGCTTTCTTT. This sequence encodes CAWGYRAGEAFF.

The chain recombines TRBV5-6 with TRBJ1-1, with D unclear. Trimming cost V 0 bases and J 4 bases, with 7 bases left between them. Per the germline V gene, CDR1 is SGHDT and CDR2 is YYEEEE. The CDR3 loop spans 13 amino acids. The CDR3 sequence: CASSLGASTEAFF. CDR3 nucleotides: TGTGCCAGCAGCTTGGGGGCTAGCACTGAAGCTTTCTTT.

This clonotype came up a few times. The chain links TRBV9 to TRBJ2-3; D uncertain. The CDR3 has 14 amino acids. Germline V gene lookup returns CDR1 SGDLS and CDR2 YYNGEE. Trimming left V 0 bases short and J 3 bases short, with 8 bases between. The CDR3 DNA follows: TGTGCCAGCAGCGTAGTCTGGTCGACAGATACGCAGTATTTT. Protein product: CASSVVWSTDTQYF.

The table lists this clonotype with many counts. The chain employs TRBV6-4 and TRBJ2-3; D call uncertain. CDR3 length: 13 amino acids. The germline V and J ends were trimmed by 0 bases and 2 bases, with 3 bases remaining between them. Germline V gives CDR1 MRHNA, CDR2 SNTAGT. The DNA of the CDR3 is TGTGCCAGCAGTGACTCGACCACAGATACGCAGTATTTT. This codes for CASSDSTTDTQYF.

This clonotype was seen more than once but under ten times. The chain links TRBV5-1 to TRBJ2-7; D might be TRBD1 (6 bases). Germline CDR1 and CDR2: SGHRS and YFSETQ. The ends were cut back, 4 bases at V and 3 bases at J, with 17 bases in the middle. CDR3 size: 15 residues. The chain's CDR3 is CASSPAGTRGYEQYF. The CDR3 DNA reads as TGCGCCAGCAGCCCCGCCGGGACCAGGGGCTACGAGCAGTACTTC.

This clonotype was seen more than once but under ten times. The V call is TRBV12-5, the J call TRBJ2-7; D possibly corresponds to TRBD2 (7 bases). The V and J ends lost 6 bases and 0 bases respectively, with 12 bases between them. The CDR3 is 14 amino acids. CDR1 and CDR2 (germline): LGHNT, FRNRAP. The CDR3 spells CASGPRGASYEQYF. CDR3 nucleotide sequence: TGTGCTAGTGGGCCACGGGGGGCCTCCTACGAGCAGTACTTC.

The chain joins TRBV29-1 to TRBJ1-5; D not certain. Germline V CDR1 and CDR2: SQVTM, ANQGSEA. This CDR3 has 14 amino acids. V dropped 6 bases and J dropped 5 bases, with 17 bases sitting between them. CDR3 region: CSVALGGRDQPQHF. The CDR3 nucleotides are TGCAGCGTAGCGCTGGGTGGGAGGGATCAGCCCCAGCATTTT. Using reference TRBV29-1 and TRBJ1-5 for the parts outside the CDR3, the full variable domain is SAVISQKPSRDICQRGTSLTIQCQVDSQVTMMFWYRQQPGQSLTLIATANQGSEATYESGFVIDKFPISRPNLTFSTLTVSNMSPEDSSIYLCSVALGGRDQPQHFGDGTRLSIL.

The chain links TRBV5-1 to TRBJ2-2; 7 bases map to TRBD1. Looked up from germline, CDR1 is SGHRS and CDR2 is YFSETQ. V lost 6 bases and J lost 6; bases outside the gene matches: 8. CDR3 length: 14 residues. As DNA, the CDR3 is TGCGCCAGCATCTACCAACAGGGGTCCGGGGAGCTGTTTTTT. Translation: CASIYQQGSGELFF.

The chain uses TRBV24-1 and TRBJ2-1; a possible D gene is TRBD1 (6 bases). CDR1 is KGHDR, CDR2 SFDVKD, per germline. Trimming cost V 4 bases and J 9 bases, with 12 bases left between them. CDR3 length equals 13 residues. The CDR3 nucleotides are TGTGCCACCAGTGAGTCACAGGGTCTTGAGCAGTTCTTC. This sequence encodes CATSESQGLEQFF.

The V and J genes are TRBV6-5 and TRBJ1-2; D gene ambiguous. Between the trimmed V and J ends, which lost 4 bases and 6 bases, there was a span of 9 bases. Germline-derived CDR1 and CDR2 are MNHEY and SVGAGI. CDR3 length: 12 residues. DNA of the CDR3: TGTGCCAGCAGTTCCGTACAGAATGGCTACACCTTC. Translation: CASSSVQNGYTF.

The chain uses TRBV7-9 and TRBJ1-2; perhaps TRBD1 as D (6 bases). Germline-derived CDR1 and CDR2 are SEHNR and FQNEAQ (reference sequence). V shed 5 bases and J shed 8 bases, with 18 bases lying between them. The CDR3 covers 14 residues. For the CDR3, the DNA is TGTGCCAGCAGCACCACCGCGGGGGGCGCGGGCTACACCTTC. Translating gives CASSTTAGGAGYTF. Full variable domain (outside the CDR3, taken from reference TRBV7-9 and TRBJ1-2): DTGVSQNPRHKITKRGQNVTFRCDPISEHNRLYWYRQTLGQGPEFLTYFQNEAQLEKSRLLSDRFSAERPKGSFSTLEIQRTEQGDSAMYLCASSTTAGGAGYTFGSGTRLTVV.

The genes are TRBV7-9 and TRBJ2-3; D possibly corresponds to TRBD1 (5 bases). The V end was cut by 5 bases, the J end by 2 bases, with 23 bases between. CDR3 length: 18 amino acids. Germline CDR1 reads SEHNR; CDR2 reads FQNEAQ (reference sequence). CDR3 sequence reads: CASSPKGRTLLNTDTQYF. CDR3 bases: TGTGCCAGCAGCCCGAAAGGCAGGACACTCCTCAACACAGATACGCAGTATTTT.

The chain carries TRBV2 and TRBJ2-1; tentative D call: TRBD1 (6 bases). V was shortened by 8 bases and J by 9 bases, with 20 bases between the two germline ends. The CDR3 has 14 residues. CDR1 is SNHLY and CDR2 is FYNNEI in the germline V gene. CDR3 bases: TGTGCCAGCCCCCCGGGACAAGACCCTGGTGAGCAGTTCTTC. This sequence encodes CASPPGQDPGEQFF.

This clonotype appeared many times. The CDR3 DNA reads TGCGCCAGCACTACAGTCATGAACACTGAAGCTTTCTTT. This codes for CASTTVMNTEAFF. The J gene is TRBJ1-1, the V gene TRBV5-1; D call uncertain. Germline assignment: CDR1 SGHRS and CDR2 YFSETQ. The germline V and J ends were trimmed by 6 bases and 0 bases, with 9 bases remaining between them. The CDR3 loop spans 13 amino acids.

This clonotype showed up just a few times. The chain employs TRBV5-1 and TRBJ1-6, with D hard to call. Trimming took 4 bases from V and 7 from J, leaving 21 bases between them. Germline V CDR1 and CDR2: SGHRS, YFSETQ. This CDR3 contains 17 residues. CDR3 nucleotide sequence: TGCGCCAGCAGCCTGACGGCGGTAAGAGGATCAAATTCACCCCTCCACTTT. As protein: CASSLTAVRGSNSPLHF.

As to this clonotype: A junction end diverges from the germline sequence, so it may reflect a read error. The chain recombines TRBV7-7 with TRBJ2-2; 7 bases are a match to TRBD1. CDR3 size: 17 residues. Per germline, CDR1 SSHAT and CDR2 FNYEAQ (reference sequence). Written as DNA, the CDR3 is TGTGCTAGCAGCTTAGGGGCTCGGACAGGGAACACCGGGGAGCTGTTTTTT. Encoded protein: CASSLGARTGNTGELFF.

V is TRBV4-3 and J is TRBJ1-3; D call uncertain. The V end lost 0 bases, the J end lost 0 bases, and 9 bases lay between the germline ends. This CDR3 has 16 residues. Germline assignment: CDR1 LGHNA and CDR2 YSLEER. Here the CDR3 reads CASSQDPANSGNTIYF. CDR3 bases: TGCGCCAGCAGCCAAGATCCCGCAAACTCTGGAAACACCATATATTTT.

This clonotype was seen at least ten times. The rearrangement links TRBV7-9 to TRBJ2-3; D is unresolved. This CDR3 spans 13 amino acids. The germline V and J ends were trimmed by 5 bases and 4 bases, with 10 bases remaining between them. The germline gives CDR1 SEHNR, CDR2 FQNEAQ (reference sequence). CDR3 protein: CASSPPVADTQYF. Written as DNA, the CDR3 is TGTGCCAGCAGCCCCCCAGTCGCAGATACGCAGTATTTT.

By frequency in the sample, this clonotype is hyperexpanded. The V gene is TRBV7-9, the J gene TRBJ2-1; maybe TRBD1 (5 bases). From germline, CDR1 is SEHNR and CDR2 FQNEAQ (reference sequence). CDR3 size: 14 residues. V gave up 5 bases and J gave up 9 bases, with 17 bases separating them. In DNA form, the CDR3 reads TGTGCCAGCAGCCCAAGGGCAGGGAAGGGTGAGCAGTTCTTC. Protein: CASSPRAGKGEQFF.

The gene calls are TRBV7-9 and TRBJ2-2, with D tentatively TRBD1 (7 bases). This CDR3 region has 16 residues. Germline V gene data show CDR1 as SEHNR and CDR2 as FQNEAQ (reference sequence). V gave up 5 bases and J gave up 5 bases, with 18 bases separating them. The CDR3 bases are TGTGCCAGCAGCCGCGGGGTAGGGGGCCAGACCGGGGAGCTGTTTTTT. It is translated as CASSRGVGGQTGELFF.

This sequence joins TRBV21-1 and TRBJ1-2; whether TRBD1, the table's D call, matches the DNA was not checked. TRBV21-1 is designated a pseudogene. CDR3 length: 14 residues. The CDR3 sequence: CASSARQLFYGYTF. CDR3 nucleotides: TGTGCCAGCAGCGCCCGACAGCTTTTCTATGGCTACACCTTC.

The J gene is TRBJ2-5, the V gene TRBV3-1; weak D call: TRBD1 (5 bases). V was clipped by 4 bases and J by 5 bases, with 29 bases between them. Per the germline V gene, CDR1 is LGHDT and CDR2 is YNNKEL (reference sequence). The CDR3 is 19 amino acids. CDR3 residues: CASSPAPGRVSLQEETQYF. CDR3 nucleotide sequence: TGTGCCAGCAGCCCCGCCCCCGGCAGGGTGAGCCTACAAGAGGAGACCCAGTACTTC.

The CDR3 sequence is CASSQEDLGGAEAFF. The CDR3 DNA reads TGCGCCAGCAGCCAAGAAGATTTGGGAGGGGCTGAAGCTTTCTTT. The chain recombines TRBV4-3 with TRBJ1-1, with a tentative D call TRBD1 (5 bases). Germline V lookup: CDR1 LGHNA, CDR2 YSLEER. The CDR3 contains 15 residues. V was cut by 0 bases and J by 6 bases, with 14 bases left in between.

Ten or more counts support this clonotype. The chain couples TRBV19 to TRBJ2-4; a possible D gene is TRBD1 (6 bases). V dropped 6 bases and J dropped 7 bases, with 16 bases sitting between them. Looked up from germline, CDR1 is LNHDA and CDR2 is SQIVND (reference sequence). The CDR3 has 14 amino acids. CDR3 DNA: TGTGCCAGTAGCACAGGGCAGGGTTTCAACATTCAGTACTTC. This encodes CASSTGQGFNIQYF.

In this sample, this clonotype turned up a few times. The V and J genes are TRBV6-6 and TRBJ2-1; the D gene is possibly TRBD2 (6 bases). Germline loops: CDR1 MNHNY, CDR2 SVGAGI (reference sequence). The CDR3 has 15 residues. Trimming took off 2 bases at V and 6 bases at J, with 14 bases between the two ends. The chain's CDR3 is CASSYGGADLNEQFF. The DNA of the CDR3 is TGTGCCAGCAGTTACGGCGGGGCGGACCTCAATGAGCAGTTCTTC.

This clonotype was seen only a few times. This rearrangement joins TRBV12-3 or TRBV12-4 to TRBJ1-2; possibly TRBD1 for D (6 bases). The CDR3 contains 15 residues. The V gene lost 5 bases and the J gene lost 6 bases, with 19 bases spanning the gap. The CDR3 nucleotides are TGTGCCAGCAGTGCACAACAGGGCATTGGGCATGGCTACACCTTC. Translating it yields CASSAQQGIGHGYTF.

CDR3 region: CASSRQTFPTNTEAFF. The CDR3, as DNA: TGCGCCAGCAGCAGACAGACCTTTCCTACGAACACTGAAGCTTTCTTT. V is TRBV4-1 and J is TRBJ1-1; a weak D match, TRBD1 (5 bases). Germline V gives CDR1 MGHRA, CDR2 YSYEKL. V gave up 5 bases and J gave up 1 base, with 17 bases separating them. There are 16 residues in the CDR3.

This sequence joins TRBV4-3 and TRBJ1-4; 9 bases align to TRBD1. The CDR3 sequence is 16 residues long. Germline CDR1 is LGHNA and CDR2 is YSLEER. Losses at the gene ends were 1 base for V and 7 bases for J; bases not matched to a gene: 7. CDR3 nucleotides: TGCGCCAGCAGCCAAGTGGCGACAGGGGGGAGTGAAAAACTGTTTTTT. The encoded protein is CASSQVATGGSEKLFF.

There are many counts of this clonotype. This chain joins TRBV27 and TRBJ2-4; D perhaps matches TRBD1 (5 bases). CDR1 is MNHEY, CDR2 SMNVEV, per germline (reference sequence). The CDR3 spans 13 residues. The V and J ends lost 8 bases and 7 bases respectively, with 15 bases between them. The CDR3 bases are TGTGCCAGCCGATTTCAGGGTGGGAACATTCAGTACTTC. It is translated as CASRFQGGNIQYF.